The entry below describes one TCR beta chain. The antigen is not known. The sample is drawn from a study of regulatory dendritic cells for organ transplantation. General study findings and limits: Between individuals, the alloreactive memory CD8+ T cell pool differed considerably.

Generated by immunoSEQ multiplex PCR, the TCRdb table keeps only in-frame clones and is missing some. Altogether roughly 30,000 clones are present, approximately 86% being singletons, with the ten largest covering less than 0.5%. Sequencing used naive CD8+ T cells from blood. Subset here: CD45RA+ naive T cells. This TCR derives from a human donor in good health.

Here the CDR3 reads CASSPGDSSTPNYGYTF. The CDR3, as DNA: TGTGCCAGCAGCCCGGGGGACAGTTCTACACCTAACTATGGCTACACCTTC. The chain has TRBV11-1 and TRBJ1-2; 7 bases fit TRBD1. The CDR3 totals 17 residues. V lost 5 bases and J lost 0; bases outside the gene matches: 12. CDR1 and CDR2 (germline): SGHAT, FQDESV (reference sequence).